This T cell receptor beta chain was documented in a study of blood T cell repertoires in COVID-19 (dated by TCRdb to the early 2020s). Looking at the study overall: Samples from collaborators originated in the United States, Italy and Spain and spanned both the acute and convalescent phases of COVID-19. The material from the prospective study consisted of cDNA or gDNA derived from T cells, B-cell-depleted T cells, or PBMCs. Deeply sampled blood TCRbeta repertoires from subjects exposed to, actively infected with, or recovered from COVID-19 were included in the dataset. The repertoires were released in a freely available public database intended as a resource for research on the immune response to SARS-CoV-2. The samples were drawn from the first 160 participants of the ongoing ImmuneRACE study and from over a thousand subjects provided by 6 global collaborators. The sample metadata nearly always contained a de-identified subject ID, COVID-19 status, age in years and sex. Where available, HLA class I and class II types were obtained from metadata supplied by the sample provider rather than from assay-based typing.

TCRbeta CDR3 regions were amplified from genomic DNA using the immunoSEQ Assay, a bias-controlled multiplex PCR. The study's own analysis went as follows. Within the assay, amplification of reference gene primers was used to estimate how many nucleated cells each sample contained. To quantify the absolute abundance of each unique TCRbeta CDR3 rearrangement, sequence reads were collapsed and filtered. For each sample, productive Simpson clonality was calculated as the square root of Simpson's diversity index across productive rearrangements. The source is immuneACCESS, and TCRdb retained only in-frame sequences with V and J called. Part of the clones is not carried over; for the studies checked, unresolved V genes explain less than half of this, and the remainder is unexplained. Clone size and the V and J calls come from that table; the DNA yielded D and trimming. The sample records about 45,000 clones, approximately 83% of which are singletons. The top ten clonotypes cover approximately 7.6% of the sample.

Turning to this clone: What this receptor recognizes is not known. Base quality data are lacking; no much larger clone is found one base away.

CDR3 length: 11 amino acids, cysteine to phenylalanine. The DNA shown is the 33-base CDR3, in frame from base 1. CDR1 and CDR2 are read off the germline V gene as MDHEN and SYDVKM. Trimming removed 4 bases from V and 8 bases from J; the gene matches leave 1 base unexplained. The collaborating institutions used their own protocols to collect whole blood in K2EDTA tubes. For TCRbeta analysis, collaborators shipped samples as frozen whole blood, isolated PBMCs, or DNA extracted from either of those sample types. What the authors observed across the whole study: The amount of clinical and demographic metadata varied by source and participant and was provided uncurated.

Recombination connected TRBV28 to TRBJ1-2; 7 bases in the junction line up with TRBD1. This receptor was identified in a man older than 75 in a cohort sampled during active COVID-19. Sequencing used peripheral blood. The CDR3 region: CASSSGGGYTF. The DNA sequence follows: TGTGCCAGCAGTTCAGGGGGGGGCTACACCTTC.